This entry concerns a single T cell receptor beta chain. Its antigen is unknown. The CDR3 extends over 14 amino acids. The germline V gene has CDR1 SEHNR and CDR2 FQNEAQ (reference sequence). This specimen belongs to a study of CXCR3-negative and CXCR3-positive naive CD8 T cells. Researchers prepared the TRB cDNA libraries using 5' RACE with UMI labels. TCRdb reprocessed the 5' RACE reads, with one entry per CDR3 protein and no DNA. The repertoire table contains 25,000 to 35,000 distinct CDR3 sequences. The study's findings and limits: Surface CD5 was comparable between naive subsets; TCR strength was inferred from TRB CDR3 properties.

V usage is TRBV7-9 and J usage is TRBJ1-4. Sequenced: memory CD8+ T cells from blood. This TCR came from a human donor in good health. Some clones in this sample may be carry-over from other donors' samples. Here the CDR3 reads CASSLPTGNEKLFF.